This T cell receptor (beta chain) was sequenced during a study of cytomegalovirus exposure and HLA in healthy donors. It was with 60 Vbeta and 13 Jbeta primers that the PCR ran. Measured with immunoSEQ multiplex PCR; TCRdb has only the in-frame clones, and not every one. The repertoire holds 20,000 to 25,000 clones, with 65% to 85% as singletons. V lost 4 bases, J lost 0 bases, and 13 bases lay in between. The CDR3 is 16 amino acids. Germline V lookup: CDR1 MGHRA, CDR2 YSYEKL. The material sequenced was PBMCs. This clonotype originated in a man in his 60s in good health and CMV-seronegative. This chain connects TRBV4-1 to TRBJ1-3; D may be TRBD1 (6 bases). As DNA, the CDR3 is TGCGCCAGCAGCCGACCGGGACATTCCTCTGGAAACACCATATATTTT. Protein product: CASSRPGHSSGNTIYF.